The rows below give T cell receptor beta chains drawn from one sample of a study of shared clonotypes between healthy human individuals. Sequencing used immunoSEQ multiplex PCR; TCRdb keeps in-frame clones, though not all of them. The table records 470,000 or so clones, 78% of them present only once. Input material: PBMCs. The receptors derive from a woman aged 40-49 years in good health. Some clones in this sample may be carry-over from other donors' samples. Each CDR3 is given with its conserved first and last residue. The order of the fields is V gene, J gene, D gene, clone size, CDR3 protein, CDR3 DNA. A D gene is named only where the DNA matches it firmly. For some rows the clone size is stated as once, few or many, or as a class when expanded; others skip it.

>TRBV6-5|TRBJ2-1|-|-
CASRSGGMYNEQFF
TGTGCCAGCAGATCGGGCGGGATGTACAATGAGCAGTTCTTC
>TRBV2|TRBJ1-4|-|-
CASSESQGRANEKLFF
TGTGCCAGCAGTGAATCGCAGGGGAGGGCTAATGAAAAACTGTTTTTT
>TRBV2|TRBJ2-5|-|-
CASHLVVQETQYF
TGTGCCAGTCATCTCGTAGTTCAAGAGACCCAGTACTTC
>TRBV9|TRBJ1-3|TRBD1|once
CASSKHRGLYSGNTIYF
TGTGCCAGCAGCAAACACAGGGGGCTCTACTCTGGAAACACCATATATTTT
>TRBV7-8|TRBJ2-5|-|-
CASSLQQETQYF
TGTGCCAGCAGCTTACAACAAGAGACCCAGTACTTC
>TRBV30|TRBJ1-1|-|-
CAWRGTALKNTEAFF
TGTGCCTGGAGGGGGACGGCTCTCAAGAACACTGAAGCTTTCTTT
>TRBV9|TRBJ2-7|-|-
CASANNAYEQYF
TGTGCCAGCGCCAACAACGCCTACGAGCAGTACTTC
>TRBV7-2|TRBJ2-7|TRBD2|-
CASSRTGTSVREQYF
TGTGCCAGCAGTCGAACCGGGACTAGCGTCCGCGAGCAGTACTTC
>TRBV29-1|TRBJ2-3|TRBD2|-
CSDTGLAGTDTQYF
TGCAGCGACACGGGACTAGCGGGCACAGATACGCAGTATTTT
>TRBV4-2|TRBJ1-1|-|few
CASSQEWDTEAFF
TGTGCCAGCAGCCAAGAGTGGGACACTGAAGCTTTCTTT
>TRBV6-1|TRBJ2-5|TRBD1|-
CASSAGTGVSRTQYF
TGTGCCAGCAGCGCCGGGACAGGCGTGAGTAGGACCCAGTACTTC
>TRBV4-1|TRBJ1-1|-|-
CASSPGGQGGLNTEAFF
TGCGCCAGCAGCCCCGGGGGGCAGGGTGGATTGAACACTGAAGCTTTCTTT
>TRBV6-1|TRBJ2-7|TRBD2|-
CASSVTSGRAGEQYF
TGTGCCAGCAGTGTGACTAGCGGGAGGGCGGGGGAGCAGTACTTC
>TRBV27|TRBJ1-1|TRBD1|few
CASSRGQGALRTEAFF
TGTGCCAGCAGTCGGGGACAGGGGGCCTTGAGGACTGAAGCTTTCTTT
>TRBV11-1|TRBJ1-3|-|-
CASSLQGLSGNTIYF
TGTGCCAGCAGCCTACAGGGTCTCTCTGGAAACACCATATATTTT
>TRBV5-4|TRBJ2-5|-|-
CASSLSPEETQYF
TGTGCCAGCAGCTTGAGCCCGGAAGAGACCCAGTACTTC
>TRBV7-2|TRBJ2-7|-|-
CASTVGGLYEQYF
TGTGCCAGCACCGTAGGGGGTCTCTACGAGCAGTACTTC
>TRBV30|TRBJ2-7|TRBD2|-
CAWSPRGTSTSYEQYF
TGTGCCTGGAGTCCCCGGGGGACTAGCACCTCCTACGAGCAGTACTTC
>TRBV7-4|TRBJ2-7|-|-
CASSPRDTNYEQYF
TGTGCCAGCAGCCCACGGGACACAAACTACGAGCAGTACTTC
>TRBV19|TRBJ2-2|-|-
CASSPSFRRELFF
TGTGCCAGTAGTCCCAGTTTCCGTAGGGAGCTGTTTTTT
>TRBV2|TRBJ2-3|-|many
CASRPEGDTQYF
TGTGCCAGCAGGCCCGAAGGGGATACGCAGTATTTT
>TRBV25-1|TRBJ2-1|-|-
CASSEFRGYEFF
TGTGCCAGCAGTGAATTTAGAGGGTATGAGTTCTTC
>TRBV19|TRBJ1-2|TRBD1|-
CASRTRDRSYGYTF
TGTGCCAGTAGGACCCGGGACAGATCTTATGGCTACACCTTC
>TRBV6-6|TRBJ2-7|-|-
CASSRSGHYEQYF
TGTGCCAGCAGTCGGTCGGGCCACTACGAGCAGTACTTC
>TRBV30|TRBJ1-2|TRBD1|-
CAWSAGTGGYTF
TGTGCCTGGAGCGCCGGGACAGGGGGCTACACCTTC
>TRBV2|TRBJ2-4|-|-
CASSDEGRSKNIQYF
TGTGCCAGCAGTGATGAGGGCAGGTCCAAAAACATTCAGTACTTC
>TRBV30|TRBJ1-1|TRBD1|few
CAWIPGQGLLAFF
TGTGCCTGGATCCCGGGACAGGGTCTGTTAGCTTTCTTT